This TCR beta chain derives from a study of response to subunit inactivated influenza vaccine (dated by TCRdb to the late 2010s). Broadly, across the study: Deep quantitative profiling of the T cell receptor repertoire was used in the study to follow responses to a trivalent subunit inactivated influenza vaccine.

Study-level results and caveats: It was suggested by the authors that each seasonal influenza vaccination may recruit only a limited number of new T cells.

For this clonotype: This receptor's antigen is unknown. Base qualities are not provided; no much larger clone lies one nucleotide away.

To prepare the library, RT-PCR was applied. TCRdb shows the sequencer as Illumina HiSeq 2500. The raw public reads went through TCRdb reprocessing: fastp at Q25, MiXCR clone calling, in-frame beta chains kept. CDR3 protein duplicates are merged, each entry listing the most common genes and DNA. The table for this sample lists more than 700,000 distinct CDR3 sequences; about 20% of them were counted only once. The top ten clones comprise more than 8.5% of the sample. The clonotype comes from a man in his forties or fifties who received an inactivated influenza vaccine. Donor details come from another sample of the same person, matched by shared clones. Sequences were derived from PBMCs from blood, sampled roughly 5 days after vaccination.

The bases are TGTGCCAGCAGCCTGATAGCGGGAGGAAACTACGAGCAGTACTTC. Its translation is CASSLIAGGNYEQYF. The chain couples TRBV7-2 to TRBJ2-7, with 10 middle bases fitting TRBD2. The CDR3 has 15 amino acids, counting the end cysteine and phenylalanine. CDR3 DNA only is kept here, 45 bases in frame from base 1. For CDR1 and CDR2, the germline V gene lists SGHTA and FQGNSA. From V the trimming removes 5 bases and from J it removes 3 bases, while the gene matches leave 7 bases of the junction unaccounted for.